The next 24 T cell receptor beta chains were all read from a single sample in a study of T cells after yellow fever vaccination. TCRdb recomputed calls from the 5' RACE reads with MiXCR, one row per CDR3 protein. The data show roughly 500,000 distinct CDR3 sequences, with roughly a fifth seen just once and roughly 13% held by the top ten. The sample here was PBMCs, taken 15 days after the yellow fever booster vaccination. The receptors come from a man aged 30-40 years who received the YFV17D yellow fever vaccine.

A single count supports this clonotype. The CDR3 bases are TGCGCCAGCAGCTTGGATGGGGGCCGGACCCCAGGGGAGCTGTTTTTT. This sequence encodes CASSLDGGRTPGELFF. The chain links TRBV5-1 to TRBJ2-2, with D perhaps TRBD1 (6 bases). CDR1 and CDR2 from the germline V gene are SGHRS and YFSETQ. V lost 0 bases and J 8 bases, leaving 17 bases between the germline ends. The CDR3 sequence is 16 residues long.

The J gene is TRBJ2-7, the V gene TRBV2, with 8 nucleotides matching TRBD1. The germline CDR1 and CDR2 sequences are SNHLY and FYNNEI. The CDR3 contains 13 residues. V lost 7 bases and J lost 2; bases outside the gene matches: 4. The CDR3 reads CASKTGATYEQYF. Here the CDR3 DNA reads TGTGCCAGCAAGACAGGGGCGACCTACGAGCAGTACTTC.

The V gene is TRBV12-3 or TRBV12-4, the J gene TRBJ2-1; D possibly corresponds to TRBD2 (5 bases). This CDR3 is built from 15 residues. V was pared by 3 bases and J by 4 bases, with 13 bases between. The CDR3 DNA follows: TGTGCCAGCAGTTTTTGGAGCGGACGATACAATGAGCAGTTCTTC. It encodes CASSFWSGRYNEQFF.

This clonotype turned up a few times. This chain connects TRBV5-6 to TRBJ1-4; the D is unclear. Trimming took off 3 bases at V and 3 bases at J, with 9 bases between the two ends. CDR3 length equals 14 residues. From germline, CDR1 is SGHDT and CDR2 YYEEEE. CDR3 DNA sequence: TGTGCCAGCAGCTCGGGAGTCGCTAATGAAAAACTGTTTTTT. This codes for CASSSGVANEKLFF.

This clonotype was seen a handful of times. The chain employs TRBV25-1 and TRBJ1-1; possible D gene TRBD1, 5 bases. V gave up 2 bases and J gave up 7 bases, with 11 bases separating them. Germline CDR1 is MGHDK and CDR2 is SYGVNS. The CDR3 extends over 13 amino acids. CDR3 residues: CASSEPGALEAFF. The CDR3 nucleotides are TGTGCCAGCAGTGAACCCGGGGCCCTTGAAGCTTTCTTT.

This clonotype appeared once. The chain employs TRBV23-1 and TRBJ2-7; 7 nucleotides align to TRBD1. TRBV23-1 counts as an open reading frame of uncertain function. The CDR3 contains 14 residues. V was pared by 8 bases and J by 0 bases, with 7 bases of the junction left unmatched. The CDR3 DNA reads TGCGCCAGCGGCCGGGACAGCTTCTCCTACGAGCAGTACTTC. It encodes CASGRDSFSYEQYF.

The chain employs TRBV29-1 and TRBJ2-1; D could derive from TRBD1 or TRBD2 (5 bases each). Germline V gene data show CDR1 as SQVTM and CDR2 as ANQGSEA. Trimming shortened V by 4 bases and J by 4 bases, and 14 bases separated the two germline ends. The CDR3 sequence is 14 residues long. CDR3 region: CSVARGVGYNEQFF. The CDR3 nucleotides are TGCAGCGTTGCGAGGGGAGTGGGGTACAATGAGCAGTTCTTC.

This clonotype has more than one count but fewer than ten. This chain uses TRBV7-2 with TRBJ2-3; 10 bases match TRBD2. The ends lost 5 bases at V and 4 bases at J; junction bases unmatched: 6. Per the germline V gene, CDR1 is SGHTA and CDR2 is FQGNSA. This CDR3 region has 15 residues. The CDR3 loop is CASSVVAGGSDTQYF. The DNA of the CDR3 is TGTGCCAGCAGCGTGGTAGCGGGAGGATCAGATACGCAGTATTTT.

This clonotype was detected only a few times. This CDR3 reads CSARERGHRRRETQYF. The CDR3 region has the DNA TGCAGTGCTAGGGAAAGGGGACACCGGAGGAGAGAGACCCAGTACTTC. The chain employs TRBV20-1 and TRBJ2-5, with D possibly being TRBD1 (6 bases). Looked up from germline, CDR1 is DFQATT and CDR2 is SNEGSKA (reference sequence). CDR3 length: 16 amino acids. V gave up 3 bases and J gave up 4 bases, with 21 bases separating them.

This clonotype was seen a handful of times. The rearrangement uses TRBV9 and TRBJ2-1; D possibly corresponds to TRBD2 (5 bases). The germline V gene has CDR1 SGDLS and CDR2 YYNGEE. Trimming left V 3 bases short and J 3 bases short, with 13 bases between. This CDR3 has 15 residues. CDR3 sequence reads: CASSGELGLYNEQFF. The CDR3 DNA sequence: TGTGCCAGCAGCGGCGAACTAGGACTCTACAATGAGCAGTTCTTC.

This clonotype showed up just a few times. The chain uses TRBV10-3 and TRBJ1-3; D is undetermined. Germline V gene data show CDR1 as ENHRY and CDR2 as SYGVKD. The CDR3 has 18 amino acids. Trimming stripped 0 bases from V and 1 base from J, with 16 bases between. The DNA of the CDR3 is TGTGCCATCAGTGAGTCGGGGAAGGGATTGTCGTCTGGAAACACCATATATTTT. It codes for CAISESGKGLSSGNTIYF.

The chain couples TRBV5-4 to TRBJ2-3, with D tentatively TRBD2 (5 bases). This CDR3 is 15 amino acids long. Trimming took 6 bases from V and 0 from J, leaving 14 bases between them. The germline CDR1 and CDR2 sequences are SGHNT and YYREEE (reference sequence). The CDR3 DNA sequence: TGTGCCAGCAACTTATACGGCGGGAGCACAGATACGCAGTATTTT. Its translation is CASNLYGGSTDTQYF.

The rearrangement joins TRBV15 to TRBJ2-1, with D possibly matching TRBD2 (6 bases). The CDR3 totals 15 residues. The germline gives CDR1 LNHNV, CDR2 YYDKDF (reference sequence). The V end was cut by 5 bases, the J end by 6 bases, with 17 bases between. The CDR3 reads CATSARLGFSNEQFF. DNA for the CDR3: TGTGCCACCAGCGCTAGACTAGGATTCAGCAATGAGCAGTTCTTC.

J is TRBJ2-7 and V is TRBV29-1; unclear D gene. The CDR3 has 14 residues. Germline CDR1 is SQVTM and CDR2 is ANQGSEA. V shed 4 bases and J shed 6 bases, with 19 bases lying between them. In DNA form, the CDR3 reads TGCAGCGTTGGCCGGTGGGGTAGTTGGGGCGAGCAGTACTTC. It specifies CSVGRWGSWGEQYF.

V and J are TRBV7-9 and TRBJ2-7; a weak D match, TRBD1 (6 bases). The V end was cut by 5 bases, the J end by 3 bases, with 17 bases between. Looked up from germline, CDR1 is SEHNR and CDR2 is FQNEAQ (reference sequence). This CDR3 has 15 amino acids. The CDR3 nucleotides read TGTGCCAGCAGCCGTAGGACAGAGCTCCTCTACGAGCAGTACTTC. It translates to CASSRRTELLYEQYF.

This clonotype has a handful of counts. The rearrangement joins TRBV7-2 to TRBJ2-1; D call uncertain. CDR3 size: 14 residues. Germline V gene sequence: CDR1 SGHTA, CDR2 FQGNSA. Trimming left V 2 bases short and J 7 bases short, with 12 bases between. As DNA, the CDR3 is TGTGCCAGCAGCTTAAGACGCTATGGGAATGAGCAGTTCTTC. Its protein is CASSLRRYGNEQFF.

This chain joins TRBV20-1 and TRBJ1-1, with D perhaps matching TRBD1 (6 bases). Germline assignment: CDR1 DFQATT and CDR2 SNEGSKA (reference sequence). The ends were cut back, 6 bases at V and 1 base at J, with 15 bases in the middle. CDR3 length: 14 amino acids. The CDR3 protein is CSARKGGKNTEAFF. The DNA for the CDR3 is TGCAGTGCCCGAAAGGGGGGAAAGAACACTGAAGCTTTCTTT.

This clonotype was recorded a few times. The chain carries TRBV11-2 and TRBJ1-6; possible D gene TRBD1, 6 bases. Trimming pared 2 bases from V and 9 bases from J, leaving 17 bases between. Germline V lookup: CDR1 SGHAT, CDR2 FQNNGV. The CDR3 totals 16 residues. CDR3 residues: CASSLSGARPGSPLHF. As DNA, the CDR3 is TGTGCCAGCAGCTTATCGGGGGCGCGTCCCGGTTCACCCCTCCACTTT.

Only a few counts were recorded for this clonotype. The gene calls are TRBV27 and TRBJ2-1; 7 bases are a match to TRBD1. CDR1 and CDR2 from the germline V gene are MNHEY and SMNVEV (reference sequence). The CDR3 consists of 13 residues. The trim removed 6 bases at V and 2 bases at J, leaving 1 base unmatched. The CDR3 reads CASRQGPYNEQFF. The DNA for the CDR3 is TGTGCCAGCAGACAGGGGCCCTACAATGAGCAGTTCTTC.

The chain employs TRBV11-2 and TRBJ2-3, with TRBD2 matching 9 bases. CDR3 length: 18 amino acids. Germline CDR1 is SGHAT and CDR2 is FQNNGV. Trimming took 3 bases from V and 0 from J; bases not matched to a gene: 10. CDR3 DNA sequence: TGTGCCAGCAGCTTCCGGGGGCTAGCGGGATCGAGCACAGATACGCAGTATTTT. This translates into CASSFRGLAGSSTDTQYF. Variable domain in full (rest from reference TRBV11-2 and TRBJ2-3): EAGVAQSPRYKIIEKRQSVAFWCNPISGHATLYWYQQILGQGPKLLIQFQNNGVVDDSQLPKDRFSAERLKGVDSTLKIQPAKLEDSAVYLCASSFRGLAGSSTDTQYFGPGTRLTVL.

This clonotype was seen only a few times. V usage is TRBV12-3 or TRBV12-4 and J usage is TRBJ2-4; 12 bases line up with TRBD2. This CDR3 has 18 residues. Trimming cost V 5 bases and J 6 bases; bases outside gene matches: 14. CDR3 residues: CASSGAPTSGRLGNIQYF. The CDR3, as DNA: TGTGCCAGCAGTGGGGCCCCAACTAGCGGGAGGCTAGGAAACATTCAGTACTTC.

This rearrangement joins TRBV6-2 or TRBV6-3 to TRBJ2-5; 15 bases align to TRBD2. Trimming removed 5 bases from V and 5 bases from J; junction bases left unmatched: 6. The germline V gene has CDR1 MNHEY and CDR2 SVGEGT. The CDR3 is 16 residues long. The CDR3 sequence: CASSLGLAGGFETQYF. CDR3 bases: TGTGCCAGCAGTCTGGGACTAGCGGGAGGTTTTGAGACCCAGTACTTC.

This clonotype occurred a few times. The CDR3 bases are TGTGCCAGCAGTCCCCCGACTAGCGGGGAGGGTGGTGAGCAGTTCTTC. Residues: CASSPPTSGEGGEQFF. The chain employs TRBV12-3 or TRBV12-4 and TRBJ2-1; 11 nucleotides match TRBD2. The CDR3 has 16 amino acids. The junction had 12 bases not matched to a gene; V was cut back by 5 bases and J by 9 bases.

V is TRBV6-2 or TRBV6-3 and J is TRBJ2-2, with D unclear. V dropped 7 bases and J dropped 2 bases, with 5 bases sitting between them. This CDR3 region has 12 residues. Germline lookup yields CDR1 MNHEY and CDR2 SVGEGT. Here the CDR3 DNA reads TGTGCCAGCACCACCAACACCGGGGAGCTGTTTTTT. This translates into CASTTNTGELFF.